A selection of T cell receptor beta chains follows, all from one sample in a study of CD8+ T cells in alopecia areata. Sequencing was performed with immunoSEQ multiplex PCR; in TCRdb, only in-frame clones are kept and a portion is missing. Of some 100,000 clones in the sample, about 61% are singletons; the top ten hold approximately 3%. Material: CD4+ T cells sorted from blood. These receptors were collected from a human donor in good health. CDR3s include the opening cysteine and the closing phenylalanine or tryptophan. D genes are given only for firm matches. For some rows the clone size is stated as once, few or many, or as a class when expanded; others skip it.

j_call | clone_size | d_call | v_call | cdr3_nt | cdr3_aa
TRBJ2-1 | . | . | TRBV5-1 | TGCGCCAGCAGCTTGGCCGGGGAGCCAGACAATGAGCAGTTCTTC | CASSLAGEPDNEQFF
TRBJ2-1 | . | . | TRBV19 | TGTGCCAGTAGTAGGGGAATCCCCCTCAATGAGCAGTTCTTC | CASSRGIPLNEQFF
TRBJ1-5 | . | . | TRBV30 | TGTGCCTGGAGTGTACAGGAACAGGGTAATCAGCCCCAGCATTTT | CAWSVQEQGNQPQHF
TRBJ1-2 | . | . | TRBV2 | TGTGCCAGCAGTGAAAGTAGGCGCGGCTATGGCTACACCTTC | CASSESRRGYGYTF
TRBJ1-2 | few | TRBD1 | TRBV19 | TGTGCCAGTAGACCAGGACTAACGGACAGGGGGCGAGCCTATGGCTACACCTTC | CASRPGLTDRGRAYGYTF
TRBJ2-4 | few | . | TRBV15 | TGTGCCACCAGCATTGCAGGGGTAGCCAAAAACATTCAGTACTTC | CATSIAGVAKNIQYF
TRBJ1-6 | few | TRBD1 | TRBV9 | TGTGCCAGCAGCCCCGACAGGGGCCCGAATTCACCCCTCCACTTT | CASSPDRGPNSPLHF
TRBJ1-6 | . | . | TRBV30 | TGTGCCTGGAGTGTACGTCGTGATAATTCACCCCTCCACTTT | CAWSVRRDNSPLHF
TRBJ1-2 | . | . | TRBV18 | TGTGCCAGCTCACCACCGCCCTGGGGCTCCTATGGCTACACCTTC | CASSPPPWGSYGYTF
TRBJ2-6 | . | . | TRBV7-8 | TGTGCCGCCGAGGGCCAATCGAGGGCCAACGTCCTGACTTTC | CAAEGQSRANVLTF
TRBJ1-1 | . | TRBD1 | TRBV29-1 | TGCAGCGCCGACAGGGGCAGGAACACTGAAGCTTTCTTT | CSADRGRNTEAFF
TRBJ1-2 | . | TRBD1 | TRBV30 | TGTGCCTGGAGGGGGACAGGGTGGAGCTATGGCTACACCTTC | CAWRGTGWSYGYTF